This T cell receptor beta chain was recorded in a study of sequential checkpoint blockade in melanoma. About the research overall: After both sequences, patients received maintenance nivolumab.

V was pared by 4 bases and J by 2 bases, with 4 bases of the junction left unmatched. From germline, CDR1 is SGHNT and CDR2 YYREEE (reference sequence). The CDR3 runs 16 residues. Produced via immunoSEQ multiplex PCR; TCRdb's table is partial and in-frame only. The table lists approximately 23,000 clones, around 86% of them singletons. This clone came up once. Specified treatment: randomized to nivolumab then ipilimumab (arm A) or the reverse (arm B). Patients had received no earlier DNA-damaging chemotherapy. From thawed PBMCs, live CD3+CD8+ cells negative for CD19 and CD56 were sorted. The input for sequencing was CD8+ T cells sorted from blood (inferred from file names), taken from a patient given nivolumab and ipilimumab in sequence. V and J are TRBV5-4 and TRBJ2-5; 14 nucleotides agree with TRBD2. This sequence originates from a human donor with melanoma. CDR3: CASSIGLAGGQETQYF. CDR3 nucleotides: TGTGCCAGCAGCATTGGACTAGCGGGGGGACAAGAGACCCAGTACTTC.